These 11 T cell receptor beta chains share one sample of origin, sequenced in a study of T-cell reconstitution after alpha-beta-depleted transplantation in children. The library targeted TCRbeta and was prepared with unique molecular identifiers. Using its own MiXCR run on the PCR reads, TCRdb lists one record per CDR3 protein. The sample records fewer than 500,000 distinct CDR3 sequences, approximately 42% being singletons. Here the sequenced sample was PBMCs, taken before TCRalphabeta/CD19-depleted stem cell transplant. These receptors all stem from a girl under 10 years old with aplastic anemia, due to receive a stem cell transplant.

This clonotype was seen a handful of times. The genes are TRBV7-9 and TRBJ2-5; D perhaps matches TRBD1 (6 bases). V lost 6 bases and J 0 bases, leaving 11 bases between the germline ends. The CDR3 spans 14 residues. CDR1 SEHNR and CDR2 FQNEAQ come from the germline V gene (reference sequence). The CDR3 DNA follows: TGTGCCAGCAGTCCGCAGGGGAACCAAGAGACCCAGTACTTC. This codes for CASSPQGNQETQYF.

The chain is built from TRBV20-1 and TRBJ1-5, with D unresolved. The CDR3 spans 12 residues. V was shortened by 3 bases and J by 11 bases, with 14 bases between the two germline ends. Germline loops: CDR1 DFQATT, CDR2 SNEGSKA (reference sequence). This chain's CDR3 is CSASGLWVAQHF. Written as DNA, the CDR3 is TGCAGTGCTAGTGGTTTGTGGGTAGCCCAGCATTTT.

The rearrangement links TRBV14 to TRBJ2-3, with D possibly TRBD2 on 6 matching bases. Germline values: CDR1 SGHDN, CDR2 FVKESK. The CDR3 loop spans 16 amino acids. The V end was cut by 0 bases, the J end by 2 bases, with 12 bases between. The CDR3 region has the DNA TGTGCCAGCAGCCAAGATGTCGGGGGACCCACAGATACGCAGTATTTT. Protein sequence: CASSQDVGGPTDTQYF.

The chain is built from TRBV4-1 and TRBJ1-4; a weak D match, TRBD1 (5 bases). Germline CDR1 is MGHRA and CDR2 is YSYEKL. CDR3 length equals 15 residues. V was cut by 8 bases and J by 5 bases, with 18 bases left in between. CDR3 nucleotide sequence: TGCGCCAGCGGAGATCCGGGACTGAGGAATGAAAAACTGTTTTTT. It encodes CASGDPGLRNEKLFF.

This sequence joins TRBV20-1 and TRBJ2-5; TRBD2 matches 11 bases. This CDR3 comprises 14 residues. The J segment lost 5 bases and the V segment lost 2 bases, leaving 4 bases of the junction unmatched. Germline CDR1 is DFQATT and CDR2 is SNEGSKA (reference sequence). Here the CDR3 DNA reads TGCAGTGCTAGAAACATAGCGGGAGGGGAGACCCAGTACTTC. Translated: CSARNIAGGETQYF.

In this sample, this clonotype turned up many times. The V gene is TRBV7-9, the J gene TRBJ1-1; D is perhaps TRBD1 (5 bases). This CDR3 comprises 15 residues. CDR1 and CDR2 (germline): SEHNR, FQNEAQ (reference sequence). V shed 4 bases and J shed 0 bases, with 12 bases lying between them. The CDR3 bases are TGTGCCAGCAGCTCTCGCGGGACCTTGAACACTGAAGCTTTCTTT. Amino acids: CASSSRGTLNTEAFF.

The chain links TRBV11-2 to TRBJ1-2; D may be TRBD1 (6 bases). This CDR3 contains 13 residues. Between the trimmed V and J ends, which lost 5 bases and 7 bases, there was a span of 14 bases. Germline V gene sequence: CDR1 SGHAT, CDR2 FQNNGV. The CDR3 protein is CASSRGGAFGYTF. For the CDR3, the DNA is TGTGCCAGCAGCCGAGGGGGGGCGTTTGGCTACACCTTC.

This sequence joins TRBV29-1 and TRBJ1-1; D uncertain. This CDR3 spans 13 amino acids. Trimming pared 6 bases from V and 3 bases from J, leaving 14 bases between. The V gene's germline CDR1 is SQVTM and CDR2 ANQGSEA. The CDR3 reads CSVAPRRDTEAFF. The CDR3 DNA is TGCAGCGTGGCCCCTCGCCGGGACACTGAAGCTTTCTTT. Based on the CDR3 plus reference TRBV29-1 and TRBJ1-1, the full variable domain is SAVISQKPSRDICQRGTSLTIQCQVDSQVTMMFWYRQQPGQSLTLIATANQGSEATYESGFVIDKFPISRPNLTFSTLTVSNMSPEDSSIYLCSVAPRRDTEAFFGQGTRLTVV.

This clonotype was counted ten times or more. The rearrangement links TRBV20-1 to TRBJ1-5; D gene unclear. Between the trimmed V and J ends, which lost 3 bases and 3 bases, there was a span of 9 bases. Germline V gene lookup returns CDR1 DFQATT and CDR2 SNEGSKA (reference sequence). This CDR3 spans 13 amino acids. The CDR3 region is CSASTGTNQPQHF. The CDR3 DNA reads TGCAGTGCTAGTACGGGCACCAATCAGCCCCAGCATTTT.

The chain couples TRBV7-2 to TRBJ2-2, with D possibly matching TRBD2 (6 bases). The length of the CDR3 is 16 residues. V lost 8 bases to trimming and J lost 2 bases, with 18 bases between them. CDR1 and CDR2 (germline): SGHTA, FQGNSA. The CDR3 DNA reads as TGTGCCAGCCTCTACCAGGCGGGAATTAACACCGGGGAGCTGTTTTTT. Translation: CASLYQAGINTGELFF.

Of note for this clonotype: The conserved final phenylalanine or tryptophan is absent from the CDR3, which likely points to a read error. The CDR3 is CSAEGEGRHLQFL. The CDR3 DNA is TGCAGTGCTGAGGGGGAGGGCCGTCATTTGCAGTTCTTG. The chain uses TRBV20-1 and TRBJ2-1, with D possibly matching TRBD2 (7 bases). Germline lookup yields CDR1 DFQATT and CDR2 SNEGSKA (reference sequence). Deletions cut 5 bases from V and 12 bases from J, with 20 bases between. The CDR3 covers 13 residues.